This T cell receptor beta chain was profiled in a study of T cell repertoires in cytomegalovirus infection. As for the study in general: Indicated by public TCR beta signatures were CMV infection and matching HLA type.

V lost 6 bases and J lost 6, with 18 bases in between. The CDR3 contains 15 residues. Each CDR3 protein gets one entry after TCRdb re-called the reads with MiXCR. The sample consists of about half a million distinct CDR3 sequences, about 44% of them appearing once. General study results and limits: Dominant in the ex vivo response were TCR beta clonotypes restricted by HLA-C and specific for CMV.

Only a few counts were recorded for this clonotype. Its antigen is currently unknown. The sample consisted of cultured PBMCs, taken from culture after CMV antigen stimulation. The receptor was derived from a human donor in good health (CMV status not recorded). Some clones in this sample may be carry-over from other donors' samples. V is TRBV12-3 or TRBV12-4 and J is TRBJ2-1; tentatively, D is TRBD1 or TRBD2 (6 bases each). The DNA for the CDR3 is TGTGCCAGCAGCCCTAGGGGGGCCCCCGGCAATGAGCAGTTCTTC. This codes for CASSPRGAPGNEQFF.